This T cell receptor (beta chain) was observed in a study of shared clonotypes between healthy human individuals. A note on this clone: Antigen specificity is unknown.

Per the germline V gene, CDR1 is SGHTA and CDR2 is FQGNSA. The ends lost 1 base at V and 7 bases at J; junction bases unmatched: 12. The CDR3 has 18 amino acids. Measured with immunoSEQ multiplex PCR; TCRdb has only the in-frame clones, and not every one. The sample shows some 2,000,000 clones, roughly 95% of them seen only once. Broader study findings: A generally larger estimated richness was seen in naive subsets than in memory subsets.

The chain couples TRBV7-2 to TRBJ2-1, with 11 bases identical to TRBD2. The TCR sequence derives from a man aged 18-30 years in good health. The sample consisted of naive CD4+ T cells sorted from blood. This sample's subset: CD45RA+ positively selected. The chain's CDR3 is CASSLDPPGIAGGNEQFF. Here the CDR3 DNA reads TGTGCCAGCAGCTTAGATCCCCCTGGGATAGCGGGAGGGAATGAGCAGTTCTTC.